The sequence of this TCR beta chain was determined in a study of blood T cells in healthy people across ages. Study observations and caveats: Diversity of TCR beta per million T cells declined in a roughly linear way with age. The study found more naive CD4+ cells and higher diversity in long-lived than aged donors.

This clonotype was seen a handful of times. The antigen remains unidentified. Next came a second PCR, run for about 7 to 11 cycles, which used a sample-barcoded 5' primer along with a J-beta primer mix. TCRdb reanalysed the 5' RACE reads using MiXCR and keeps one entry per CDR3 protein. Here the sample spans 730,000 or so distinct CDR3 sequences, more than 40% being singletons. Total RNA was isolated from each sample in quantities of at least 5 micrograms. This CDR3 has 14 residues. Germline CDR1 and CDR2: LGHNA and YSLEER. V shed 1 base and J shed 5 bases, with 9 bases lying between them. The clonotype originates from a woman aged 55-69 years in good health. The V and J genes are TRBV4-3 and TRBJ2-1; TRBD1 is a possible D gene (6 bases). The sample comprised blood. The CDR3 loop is CASSQGQVHNEQFF. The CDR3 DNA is TGCGCCAGCAGCCAAGGACAGGTACACAATGAGCAGTTCTTC.